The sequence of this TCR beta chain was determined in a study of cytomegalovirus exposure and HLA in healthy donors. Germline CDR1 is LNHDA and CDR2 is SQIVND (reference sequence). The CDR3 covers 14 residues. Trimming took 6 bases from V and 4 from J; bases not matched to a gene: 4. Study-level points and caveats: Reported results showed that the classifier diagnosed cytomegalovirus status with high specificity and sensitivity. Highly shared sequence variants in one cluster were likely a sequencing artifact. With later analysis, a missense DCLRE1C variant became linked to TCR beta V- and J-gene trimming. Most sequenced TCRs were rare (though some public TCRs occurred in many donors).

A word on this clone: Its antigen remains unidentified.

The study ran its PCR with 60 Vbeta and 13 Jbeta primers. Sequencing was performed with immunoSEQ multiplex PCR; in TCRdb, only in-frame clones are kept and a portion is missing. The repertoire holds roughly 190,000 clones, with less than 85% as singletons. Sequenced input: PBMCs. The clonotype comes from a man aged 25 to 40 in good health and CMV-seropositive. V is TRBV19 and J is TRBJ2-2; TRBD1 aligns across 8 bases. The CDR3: CASRRDRRTGELFF. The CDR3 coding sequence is TGTGCCAGTAGGCGGGACAGGCGCACCGGGGAGCTGTTTTTT.